This entry lists 7 T cell receptor beta chains sequenced from one sample in a study of regulatory T cells in long-lasting Graves disease. As to time point: newly diagnosed GD, antithyroid drugs for less than 3 months. Following extraction of RNA from PBMCs, that RNA was used to make the TCR library. Libraries of TCR beta came from iRepertoire HTBI primers plus Arm-PCR of CDR3 regions. TCRdb processed the multiplex PCR reads anew with MiXCR; each CDR3 protein has one entry. The table shows some 500,000 distinct CDR3 sequences, with roughly a sixth occurring only once. The data also belong to a second study, concerning T cells in Graves' hyperthyroidism and ophthalmopathy.

The specimen was peripheral blood mononuclear cells (PBMCs), collected at new diagnosis, from a patient treated with antithyroid drugs. The receptors shown here come from a woman aged 35-65 years with Graves disease.

This clonotype was seen many times. The chain has TRBV3-1 and TRBJ2-7; D possibly matches TRBD1 or TRBD2 (5 bases each). The germline CDR1 and CDR2 sequences are LGHDT and YNNKEL (reference sequence). The ends were cut back, 5 bases at V and 2 bases at J, with 13 bases in the middle. The CDR3 has 14 residues. DNA of the CDR3: TGTGCCAGCAGCGCCCTCCCGGGACCCTACGAGCAGTACTTC. This sequence encodes CASSALPGPYEQYF.

The chain links TRBV19 to TRBJ2-3; D is possibly TRBD1 (5 bases). Germline CDR1 and CDR2: LNHDA and SQIVND (reference sequence). This CDR3 contains 14 residues. V was pared by 9 bases and J by 2 bases, with 15 bases between. The CDR3 DNA sequence: TGTGCCAGCCGAATTACAGGAATCACAGATACGCAGTATTTT. This translates into CASRITGITDTQYF.

This clonotype was picked up many times. This sequence joins TRBV3-1 and TRBJ1-1; D remains ambiguous. The CDR3 covers 12 residues. Per germline, CDR1 LGHDT and CDR2 YNNKEL (reference sequence). Deletions cut 2 bases from V and 10 bases from J, with 11 bases between. CDR3 residues: CASSQSVSGAFF. The CDR3 nucleotides are TGTGCCAGCAGCCAATCCGTATCGGGAGCTTTCTTT.

This clonotype has more than one count but fewer than ten. This CDR3 is CASSPGTLGDEKLFF. The DNA for the CDR3 is TGCGCCAGCAGCCCCGGGACATTGGGAGATGAAAAACTGTTTTTT. The rearrangement uses TRBV5-1 and TRBJ1-4, with D perhaps matching TRBD1 (6 bases). Germline V gene lookup returns CDR1 SGHRS and CDR2 YFSETQ. This CDR3 has 15 amino acids. V lost 4 bases to trimming and J lost 6 bases, with 16 bases between them.

This clonotype was counted ten times or more. The chain employs TRBV20-1 and TRBJ2-5, with 13 positions matching TRBD2. Germline V gives CDR1 DFQATT, CDR2 SNEGSKA (reference sequence). CDR3 length equals 16 residues. The CDR3: CSCLTGLAGSQETQYF. In DNA form, the CDR3 reads TGCAGCTGTCTTACGGGACTAGCGGGGTCCCAAGAGACCCAGTACTTC.

This clonotype was found many times. The chain combines TRBV2 with TRBJ2-3, with no clear D. The CDR3 runs 12 residues. V was clipped by 6 bases and J by 2 bases, with 6 bases between them. Germline V gene sequence: CDR1 SNHLY, CDR2 FYNNEI. CDR3 loop: CASSYATDTQYF. The CDR3 DNA reads as TGTGCCAGCAGCTACGCCACAGATACGCAGTATTTT.

This clonotype turned up a few times. V and J are TRBV7-2 and TRBJ2-3, with a tentative D call TRBD1 (5 bases). CDR1 SGHTA and CDR2 FQGNSA come from the germline V gene. The CDR3 length is 12 residues. With 4 bases removed from V and 6 bases from J, the gap between germline ends came to 8 bases. This CDR3 reads CASSSRVDTQYF. The CDR3 DNA follows: TGTGCCAGCAGCTCCAGGGTTGATACGCAGTATTTT.